These T cell receptor beta chains were read from a single sample in a study of control samples from healthy donors and cancer patients. The assay was immunoSEQ multiplex PCR, and TCRdb's table has in-frame clones only and misses some. The sample has about 20,000 clones; 85% to 90% are singletons. Sequenced sample: PBMCs. The receptors come from a man aged 55-75 years with head and neck cancer. Each CDR3 is given with its conserved first and last residue. The order of the fields is clone size, CDR3 length, J gene, V gene, D gene, CDR3 DNA, CDR3 protein. D genes are given only for firm matches. Clone size is not always given. Where it is, it says once, few, many or a class for expanded clones.

. | 15 | TRBJ1-6 | TRBV7-2 | . | TGTGCCAGCAGCCCCGACAGCTCCTATAATTCACCCCTCCACTTT | CASSPDSSYNSPLHF
. | 14 | TRBJ2-5 | TRBV6-5 | TRBD2 | TGTGCCAGCAGGAGCGGGGGGGTCAAGGAGACCCAGTACTTC | CASRSGGVKETQYF
. | 15 | TRBJ2-5 | TRBV4-1 | . | TGCGCCAGCAGCCAAGCGCAAAGGGTTGAGGAGACCCAGTACTTC | CASSQAQRVEETQYF
once | 13 | TRBJ1-1 | TRBV6-5 | . | TGTGCCAGCAGGAAAAGACAGGAGGTTGAAGCTTTCTTT | CASRKRQEVEAFF
once | 15 | TRBJ1-1 | TRBV7-7 | TRBD1 | TGTGCCAGCAGCCCGGGGACAGGGGGGAACACTGAAGCTTTCTTT | CASSPGTGGNTEAFF
. | 15 | TRBJ2-7 | TRBV27 | TRBD1 | TGTGCCAGCAAACCCCGTCCTCAGGGGGCAGACGAGCAGTACTTC | CASKPRPQGADEQYF
. | 13 | TRBJ1-1 | TRBV29-1 | TRBD1 | TGCAGCGTGGGTAGGACAGGAACAAGTGAAGCTTTCTTT | CSVGRTGTSEAFF
. | 14 | TRBJ1-4 | TRBV6-5 | . | TGTGCCAGCAGCCTAACTCTTGAGGTTGAAAAACTGTTTTTT | CASSLTLEVEKLFF
. | 13 | TRBJ2-3 | TRBV2 | TRBD2 | TGTGCCAGCACTAGCGGAAACACAGATACGCAGTATTTT | CASTSGNTDTQYF
. | 12 | TRBJ2-7 | TRBV5-6 | . | TGTGCCAGCCGGAGGGATAGGGGGGCCCAGTACTTC | CASRRDRGAQYF
. | 13 | TRBJ2-5 | TRBV12-3/TRBV12-4 | . | TGTGCCAGCAGTTTGAAGAACCAAGAGACCCAGTACTTC | CASSLKNQETQYF
. | 16 | TRBJ1-6 | TRBV5-1 | TRBD1 | TGCGCCAGCAGCTTGTCCGGGACAGGCCTCAATTCACCCCTCCACTTT | CASSLSGTGLNSPLHF
. | 15 | TRBJ1-1 | TRBV5-7 | TRBD1 | TGTGCCAGCGGGGGAAGCCTAACAGGGGCCACTGAAGCTTTCTTT | CASGGSLTGATEAFF
. | 16 | TRBJ2-3 | TRBV15 | TRBD2 | TGTGCCACCAGCAGGAGGGCGGGAGCCCTCACAGATACGCAGTATTTT | CATSRRAGALTDTQYF
. | 14 | TRBJ1-6 | TRBV6-5 | TRBD1 | TGTGCCAGCAGCAGAACAGGGGTGGGTTCACCCCTCCACTTT | CASSRTGVGSPLHF
. | 14 | TRBJ1-2 | TRBV10-3 | . | TGTGCCATCAGTGAGTCCGAAAACAACTATGGCTACACCTTC | CAISESENNYGYTF
. | 15 | TRBJ1-2 | TRBV7-2 | . | TGTGCCAGCAGCTTAGGCCCAGGGTTGGGCTATGGCTACACCTTC | CASSLGPGLGYGYTF
. | 12 | TRBJ1-2 | TRBV18 | . | TGTGCCAGCTCACCGAAAGGGGATGGCTACACCTTC | CASSPKGDGYTF
. | 14 | TRBJ1-2 | TRBV3-1/TRBV3-2 | TRBD1 | TGTGCCAGCAGCCAAGTAAACAGGGGGCCTGGCTACACCTTC | CASSQVNRGPGYTF
. | 14 | TRBJ2-7 | TRBV3-1/TRBV3-2 | . | TGTGCCAGCAGCCAAGAATCCTTTTCCTACGAGCAGTACTTC | CASSQESFSYEQYF
once | 13 | TRBJ1-5 | TRBV3-1/TRBV3-2 | . | TGTGCCAGCAGCCAAAATAGCGATCAGCCCCAGCATTTT | CASSQNSDQPQHF
. | 15 | TRBJ1-6 | TRBV27 | TRBD1 | TGTGCCAGCAGTCCTCTCGACAGGGGGACTTCACCCCTCCACTTT | CASSPLDRGTSPLHF
. | 14 | TRBJ1-5 | TRBV13 | . | TGTGCCAGCAGCTTAGGCGGGAGGAATCAGCCCCAGCATTTT | CASSLGGRNQPQHF
. | 15 | TRBJ1-4 | TRBV28 | . | TGTGCCAGCAGTTTGGTGGGACCCGCTAGCGAAAAACTGTTTTTT | CASSLVGPASEKLFF
. | 14 | TRBJ2-2 | TRBV19 | TRBD2 | TGTGCCAGCCGTTCCGGGGGGTCTACCGGGGAGCTGTTTTTT | CASRSGGSTGELFF
. | 12 | TRBJ2-7 | TRBV12-3/TRBV12-4 | TRBD2 | TGTGCCAGCAGCCGGGGAGGGTACGAGCAGTACTTC | CASSRGGYEQYF
. | 14 | TRBJ1-1 | TRBV5-1 | . | TGCGCCAGCAGCTTGGCCATAGCAGGCCTTGAAGCTTTCTTT | CASSLAIAGLEAFF
. | 15 | TRBJ2-2 | TRBV5-1 | TRBD1 | TGCGCCAGCAGCGGGACAGGGGGGAACACCGGGGAGCTGTTTTTT | CASSGTGGNTGELFF
. | 15 | TRBJ2-3 | TRBV9 | . | TGTGCCAGCAGCGGGGGGCCCTATAGCACAGATACGCAGTATTTT | CASSGGPYSTDTQYF
once | 15 | TRBJ1-1 | TRBV6-5 | . | TGTGCCAGCAGTTACTCGCGAGGGCTGAACACTGAAGCTTTCTTT | CASSYSRGLNTEAFF
few | 16 | TRBJ1-1 | TRBV9 | . | TGTGCCAGCAGCGGGACGACAAAGGGGTCGGGCACTGAAGCTTTCTTT | CASSGTTKGSGTEAFF
. | 14 | TRBJ2-2 | TRBV10-1 | TRBD1 | TGCGCCAGCAGTGACGGACAGGGCGCCGGGGAGCTGTTTTTT | CASSDGQGAGELFF
. | 15 | TRBJ2-6 | TRBV2 | . | TGTGCCAGCAGTGAAGAAGAGACTGGGGCCAACGTCCTGACTTTC | CASSEEETGANVLTF
. | 15 | TRBJ2-1 | TRBV18 | TRBD2 | TGTGCCAGCTCACCGACACTAGCGGGGGACAATGAGCAGTTCTTC | CASSPTLAGDNEQFF
. | 16 | TRBJ2-2 | TRBV11-2 | TRBD1 | TGTGCCAGCAGCTCAAGACAGGGTAGAAACACCGGGGAGCTGTTTTTT | CASSSRQGRNTGELFF
. | 14 | TRBJ1-1 | TRBV29-1 | . | TGCAGCGTTAAGTTCAGGGGCGGGAACACTGAAGCTTTCTTT | CSVKFRGGNTEAFF
. | 12 | TRBJ1-1 | TRBV6-5 | . | TGTGCCAGCACCTTTTGGTGGCAGGGTGCTTTCTTT | CASTFWWQGAFF